One and the same sample provided the 30 T cell receptor beta chains below, sequenced in a study of CD8 T cells in Susac syndrome. With random hexamers, roughly 0.45 to 1 ug RNA was reverse transcribed. A single record per CDR3 protein comes from TCRdb applying MiXCR to the immunoSEQ multiplex PCR reads. Of roughly 130,000 distinct CDR3 sequences in the sample, over 90% were seen once. Source material: CD4+ T cells from PBMCs. The origin of the receptors is a human donor in good health.

This chain connects TRBV7-2 to TRBJ1-2; D not resolved. Germline V CDR1 and CDR2: SGHTA, FQGNSA. V dropped 0 bases and J dropped 2 bases, with 7 bases sitting between them. The CDR3 is 14 residues long. The DNA of the CDR3 is TGTGCCAGCAGCTTAGCAGGCAAAAACTATGGCTACACCTTC. Translation: CASSLAGKNYGYTF.

The gene calls are TRBV7-2 and TRBJ2-6; tentative D call: TRBD2 (6 bases). Germline CDR1 and CDR2: SGHTA and FQGNSA. The CDR3 is 16 amino acids. V shed 0 bases and J shed 1 base, with 7 bases lying between them. CDR3 in DNA: TGTGCCAGCAGCTTAGCGGCGGGGTCTGGGGCCAACGTCCTGACTTTC. It specifies CASSLAAGSGANVLTF.

This sequence joins TRBV5-1 and TRBJ2-5; either TRBD1 or TRBD2 may fit D (6 bases each). CDR1 is SGHRS, CDR2 YFSETQ, per germline. The CDR3 is made up of 15 amino acids. V dropped 6 bases and J dropped 3 bases, with 18 bases sitting between them. CDR3 residues: CASTKGGGREETQYF. DNA for the CDR3: TGCGCCAGCACCAAGGGGGGTGGGAGAGAAGAGACCCAGTACTTC.

The J gene is TRBJ1-1, the V gene TRBV2, with unresolved D. V lost 5 bases and J lost 1, with 8 bases in between. Germline lookup yields CDR1 SNHLY and CDR2 FYNNEI. The CDR3 is made up of 13 amino acids. The CDR3 reads CASSPTQNTEAFF. The CDR3 region has the DNA TGTGCCAGCAGTCCGACACAGAACACTGAAGCTTTCTTT. Supplemented by reference TRBV2 and TRBJ1-1, the full variable domain reads EPEVTQTPSHQVTQMGQEVILRCVPISNHLYFYWYRQILGQKVEFLVSFYNNEISEKSEIFDDQFSVERPDGSNFTLKIRSTKLEDSAMYFCASSPTQNTEAFFGQGTRLTVV.

The chain joins TRBV4-1 to TRBJ2-7, with TRBD2 identical over 7 bases. J gave up 0 bases and V 1 base, and 9 bases lay outside the gene matches. This CDR3 spans 17 amino acids. CDR1 MGHRA and CDR2 YSYEKL come from the germline V gene. The CDR3 loop reads CASSQGGGSLSSYEQYF. For the CDR3, the DNA is TGCGCCAGCAGCCAAGGCGGCGGGAGCCTTTCCTCCTACGAGCAGTACTTC.

The chain links TRBV5-1 to TRBJ2-3; D remains unclear. V lost 4 bases, J lost 1 base, and 13 bases lay in between. This CDR3 has 15 residues. Germline CDR1 is SGHRS and CDR2 is YFSETQ. CDR3 protein: CASSRRLPGTDTQYF. CDR3 nucleotide sequence: TGCGCCAGCAGCCGTCGACTCCCGGGCACAGATACGCAGTATTTT.

This chain connects TRBV5-1 to TRBJ2-1; a possible D gene is TRBD2 (6 bases). V lost 7 bases and J 1 base, leaving 15 bases between the germline ends. Germline-derived CDR1 and CDR2 are SGHRS and YFSETQ. The CDR3 loop spans 15 amino acids. The DNA for the CDR3 is TGCGCCAGCGGATCCGGGACTTTTTCCTACAATGAGCAGTTCTTC. This gives the protein CASGSGTFSYNEQFF.

The rearrangement links TRBV27 to TRBJ2-7; D is ambiguous. V dropped 7 bases and J dropped 4 bases, with 8 bases sitting between them. CDR3 length equals 11 residues. Germline V gene sequence: CDR1 MNHEY, CDR2 SMNVEV (reference sequence). CDR3 bases: TGTGCCAGCAAGGGTCGATACGAGCAGTACTTC. It yields the protein CASKGRYEQYF.

V usage is TRBV15 and J usage is TRBJ1-1, with TRBD1 matching over 9 bases. The CDR3 is made up of 15 amino acids. After removal of 1 base from V and 5 bases from J, the junction contained 5 bases not matched to a gene. Germline assignment: CDR1 LNHNV and CDR2 YYDKDF (reference sequence). In DNA form, the CDR3 reads TGTGCCACCAGCAGAGGGGGACAGGGTAGAACTGAAGCTTTCTTT. Its protein is CATSRGGQGRTEAFF.

The chain uses TRBV2 and TRBJ2-7; possibly TRBD1 for D (6 bases). This CDR3 comprises 15 residues. V gave up 2 bases and J gave up 3 bases, with 14 bases separating them. Germline assignment: CDR1 SNHLY and CDR2 FYNNEI. CDR3: CASSEPGRGYYEQYF. CDR3 nucleotides: TGTGCCAGCAGTGAACCCGGCAGGGGATACTACGAGCAGTACTTC. The entire variable domain, with the rest obtained from reference TRBV2 and TRBJ2-7, is as follows: EPEVTQTPSHQVTQMGQEVILRCVPISNHLYFYWYRQILGQKVEFLVSFYNNEISEKSEIFDDQFSVERPDGSNFTLKIRSTKLEDSAMYFCASSEPGRGYYEQYFGPGTRLTVT.

The chain carries TRBV12-3 or TRBV12-4 and TRBJ2-3; D may be TRBD1 (6 bases). This CDR3 is 16 amino acids long. V was clipped by 3 bases and J by 1 base, with 14 bases between them. The CDR3 is CASSFDKAGGTDTQYF. CDR3 coding DNA: TGTGCCAGCAGTTTCGACAAAGCAGGGGGCACAGATACGCAGTATTTT.

J is TRBJ2-1 and V is TRBV3-1; no firm D call. Deletions cut 1 base from V and 2 bases from J, with 3 bases between. The CDR3 is 13 amino acids. Germline V lookup: CDR1 LGHDT, CDR2 YNNKEL (reference sequence). The CDR3: CASSQAAYNEQFF. The CDR3 DNA is TGTGCCAGCAGCCAAGCAGCCTACAATGAGCAGTTCTTC.

The chain employs TRBV29-1 and TRBJ2-5; either TRBD1 or TRBD2 may fit D (7 bases each). The CDR3 sequence is 15 residues long. Germline lookup yields CDR1 SQVTM and CDR2 ANQGSEA. V lost 2 bases to trimming and J lost 2 bases, with 15 bases between them. The CDR3 protein is CSVERGGQPQETQYF. In nucleotides, the CDR3 is TGCAGCGTTGAAAGGGGGGGACAGCCTCAAGAGACCCAGTACTTC. Full variable domain (rest looked up from reference TRBV29-1 and TRBJ2-5): SAVISQKPSRDICQRGTSLTIQCQVDSQVTMMFWYRQQPGQSLTLIATANQGSEATYESGFVIDKFPISRPNLTFSTLTVSNMSPEDSSIYLCSVERGGQPQETQYFGPGTRLLVL.

The rearrangement joins TRBV5-6 to TRBJ2-5, with TRBD1 identical over 7 bases. V dropped 7 bases and J dropped 5; count of bases not matched to a gene: 14. Germline CDR1 and CDR2: SGHDT and YYEEEE. The CDR3 runs 15 residues. The CDR3 here is CASPDRGQAVETQYF. The CDR3 bases are TGTGCCAGCCCTGATAGAGGACAGGCGGTGGAGACCCAGTACTTC.

The gene calls are TRBV5-1 and TRBJ2-1; 8 nucleotides match TRBD2. Germline CDR1 and CDR2: SGHRS and YFSETQ. J lost 4 bases, V lost 0 bases, and 6 bases had no gene match. CDR3 size: 16 residues. The CDR3 is CASSLDETSGYNEQFF. The CDR3 DNA is TGCGCCAGCAGCTTGGATGAAACTAGCGGATACAATGAGCAGTTCTTC.

The chain recombines TRBV29-1 with TRBJ2-3, with a weak D call TRBD2 (6 bases). Germline V gene data show CDR1 as SQVTM and CDR2 as ANQGSEA. The germline V and J ends were trimmed by 4 bases and 0 bases, with 8 bases remaining between them. The CDR3 totals 13 residues. CDR3 nucleotides: TGCAGCGTTGTAGCGGATAGCACAGATACGCAGTATTTT. It is translated as CSVVADSTDTQYF.

This clonotype was observed a single time. The chain uses TRBV19 and TRBJ2-1, with D hard to call. The CDR3 length is 13 residues. Germline V CDR1 and CDR2: LNHDA, SQIVND (reference sequence). V lost 10 bases, J lost 3 bases, and 13 bases lay in between. The CDR3 loop reads CATRHQDYNEQFF. Here the CDR3 DNA reads TGTGCCACCAGACACCAGGACTACAATGAGCAGTTCTTC.

The genes are TRBV5-1 and TRBJ2-5; either TRBD1 or TRBD2 may supply D (5 bases each). Trimming shortened V by 2 bases and J by 5 bases, and 7 bases separated the two germline ends. The CDR3 extends over 12 amino acids. Germline V lookup: CDR1 SGHRS, CDR2 YFSETQ. CDR3 amino acids: CASSFEGETQYF. CDR3 coding DNA: TGCGCCAGCAGCTTCGAGGGGGAGACCCAGTACTTC.

This clonotype was seen once. The V call is TRBV28, the J call TRBJ2-5, with D tentatively TRBD1 (6 bases). This CDR3 comprises 16 residues. Trimming removed 1 base at V and 1 base at J, with 13 bases between. CDR1 is MDHEN and CDR2 is SYDVKM in the germline V gene. The CDR3 bases are TGTGCCAGCAGTTTATTCCCAGGGACACCCCAAGAGACCCAGTACTTC. Its protein product is CASSLFPGTPQETQYF.

This clonotype was seen a few times. The CDR3 DNA sequence: TGCAGTGCCCAATATCGTGAAAAACTGTTTTTT. Its translation: CSAQYREKLFF. The chain combines TRBV20-1 with TRBJ1-4, with D unclear. The CDR3 spans 11 residues. CDR1 is DFQATT and CDR2 is SNEGSKA in the germline V gene (reference sequence). Trimming took off 6 bases at V and 7 bases at J, with 9 bases between the two ends.

This chain connects TRBV4-2 to TRBJ2-7; 7 positions match TRBD1. The CDR3 length is 14 residues. Per the germline V gene, CDR1 is LGHNA and CDR2 is YNFKEQ. V was clipped by 4 bases and J by 3 bases; unmatched bases: 6. CDR3 residues: CASSRLGDSYEQYF. The CDR3 nucleotides read TGTGCCAGCAGCCGGTTAGGGGACAGCTACGAGCAGTACTTC.

The chain couples TRBV2 to TRBJ2-7, with D possibly matching TRBD1 (5 bases). CDR3 length: 15 residues. Trimming shortened V by 4 bases and J by 2 bases, and 15 bases separated the two germline ends. Germline CDR1 reads SNHLY; CDR2 reads FYNNEI. The CDR3 DNA reads TGTGCCAGCAGTGGCGCACAGGCCGCTACCTACGAGCAGTACTTC. Translated: CASSGAQAATYEQYF. Looking up the rest from reference TRBV2 and TRBJ2-7 gives the full variable domain: EPEVTQTPSHQVTQMGQEVILRCVPISNHLYFYWYRQILGQKVEFLVSFYNNEISEKSEIFDDQFSVERPDGSNFTLKIRSTKLEDSAMYFCASSGAQAATYEQYFGPGTRLTVT.

The chain combines TRBV7-9 with TRBJ2-5, with a possible D match to TRBD2 (5 bases). V was clipped by 3 bases and J by 4 bases, with 15 bases between them. Germline-derived CDR1 and CDR2 are SEHNR and FQNEAQ (reference sequence). This CDR3 region has 15 residues. CDR3 region: CASSFPAARGETQYF. In nucleotides, the CDR3 is TGTGCCAGCAGCTTCCCAGCCGCCCGGGGAGAGACCCAGTACTTC.

The V gene is TRBV29-1, the J gene TRBJ2-1; D is possibly TRBD1 or TRBD2 (7 bases each). Trimming pared 5 bases from V and 1 base from J, leaving 15 bases between. The CDR3 has 15 residues. Germline V lookup: CDR1 SQVTM, CDR2 ANQGSEA. The CDR3 DNA reads TGCAGCGTTCAGGGGGGGGAGGGGTCCTACAATGAGCAGTTCTTC. The encoded protein is CSVQGGEGSYNEQFF.

The chain is built from TRBV20-1 and TRBJ2-1, with D perhaps TRBD1 or TRBD2 (5 bases each). In germline, CDR1 is DFQATT, CDR2 SNEGSKA (reference sequence). Trimming stripped 4 bases from V and 2 bases from J, with 18 bases between. The CDR3 covers 16 residues. The CDR3 sequence: CSAIHGGPVAYNEQFF. The CDR3 region has the DNA TGCAGTGCTATTCATGGGGGACCTGTAGCCTACAATGAGCAGTTCTTC.

J is TRBJ2-7 and V is TRBV5-1, with 8 bases fitting TRBD2. Looked up from germline, CDR1 is SGHRS and CDR2 is YFSETQ. This CDR3 is built from 15 residues. The V and J ends lost 0 bases and 2 bases, in that order; junction bases with no gene match: 4. The CDR3, as DNA: TGCGCCAGCAGCTTGGGGGCAGCGGGAGCCTACGAGCAGTACTTC. Translated: CASSLGAAGAYEQYF.

The chain carries TRBV5-6 and TRBJ2-7; 8 positions match TRBD1. Germline V CDR1 and CDR2: SGHDT, YYEEEE. Trimming at V came to 4 bases and at J to 3 bases, leaving 12 bases not matched to a gene. This CDR3 is built from 16 residues. The CDR3 loop is CASSPRWTGKNYEQYF. CDR3 DNA sequence: TGTGCCAGCAGCCCCCGGTGGACAGGGAAGAACTACGAGCAGTACTTC.

The chain carries TRBV5-1 and TRBJ2-7; a weak D match, TRBD1 (5 bases). Germline V gene data show CDR1 as SGHRS and CDR2 as YFSETQ. V lost 0 bases and J 6 bases, leaving 10 bases between the germline ends. The CDR3 is 13 amino acids. CDR3 region: CASSLEGISEQYF. Written as DNA, the CDR3 is TGCGCCAGCAGCTTGGAGGGGATCTCCGAGCAGTACTTC.

This rearrangement joins TRBV15 to TRBJ2-1; D call uncertain. CDR3 length: 15 residues. The V gene's germline CDR1 is LNHNV and CDR2 YYDKDF (reference sequence). V was clipped by 6 bases and J by 0 bases, with 12 bases between them. DNA of the CDR3: TGTGCCACCAGAGTGGAGAGGAGCTCCTACAATGAGCAGTTCTTC. Residues: CATRVERSSYNEQFF.

The CDR3 loop is CASSYIAGDAYGYTF. The CDR3 DNA sequence: TGTGCCAGCAGTTACATAGCAGGGGATGCCTATGGCTACACCTTC. The gene calls are TRBV6-6 and TRBJ1-2, with D possibly being TRBD1 (6 bases). V lost 2 bases and J 4 bases, leaving 14 bases between the germline ends. The CDR3 is made up of 15 amino acids. Germline CDR1 is MNHNY and CDR2 is SVGAGI (reference sequence).